This TCR beta chain was sequenced in a study of response to subunit inactivated influenza vaccine. Notes on this clonotype: Its specificity is not known.

CDR1 is SNHLY and CDR2 is FYNNEI in the germline V gene. The CDR3 consists of 14 residues. J lost 10 bases, V lost 4 bases, and 8 bases had no gene match. Study-wide results and limits: Few additional T cells are recruited per seasonal influenza vaccination, authors suggested.

One entry per CDR3 protein, called by TCRdb with MiXCR from the RT-PCR reads. The profile shows 200,000 to 300,000 distinct CDR3 sequences, about 12% of them singletons. The rearrangement joins TRBV2 to TRBJ2-1; TRBD2 matches at 9 bases. This clonotype originated in a man aged 50 to 59 who received an inactivated influenza vaccine. The source was non-naive T cells sorted from PBMCs, collected 14 to 15 days before vaccination. The CDR3 coding sequence is TGTGCCAGCAGTGGACTAGCGGAGCCACGGGAGCAGTTCTTC. It specifies CASSGLAEPREQFF.